The 20 T cell receptor beta chains reported below all come from one sample, sequenced in a study of cytomegalovirus exposure and HLA in healthy donors. Primers for the PCR totalled 60 Vbeta and 13 Jbeta. The data were produced by immunoSEQ multiplex PCR, yet TCRdb's version contains in-frame clones alone and is incomplete. This sample has some 65,000 clones; roughly 70% occur once, and the top ten carry around 25%. Input material: PBMCs. These receptors were collected from a man between 50 and 59 years old in good health and CMV-seropositive.

The rearrangement joins TRBV9 to TRBJ1-2, with 9 bases matching TRBD1. With 4 bases clipped from V and 7 bases from J, the junction kept 8 bases outside the gene matches. CDR1 is SGDLS, CDR2 YYNGEE, per germline. This CDR3 comprises 14 residues. Here the CDR3 reads CASSMKDRGGGYTF. The CDR3 DNA reads TGTGCCAGCAGCATGAAGGACAGGGGAGGTGGCTACACCTTC.

The chain employs TRBV19 and TRBJ1-2; D ambiguous. Trimming shortened V by 9 bases and J by 0 bases, and 20 bases separated the two germline ends. The CDR3 is 16 residues long. In germline, CDR1 is LNHDA, CDR2 SQIVND (reference sequence). The CDR3 DNA reads TGTGCCAGCTCGGCGGGTACTACGAGATCTAACTATGGCTACACCTTC. It specifies CASSAGTTRSNYGYTF. Full variable domain (rest looked up from reference TRBV19 and TRBJ1-2): DGGITQSPKYLFRKEGQNVTLSCEQNLNHDAMYWYRQDPGQGLRLIYYSQIVNDFQKGDIAEGYSVSREKKESFPLTVTSAQKNPTAFYLCASSAGTTRSNYGYTFGSGTRLTVV.

This rearrangement joins TRBV10-1 to TRBJ2-3; weak D call: TRBD1 (5 bases). Germline assignment: CDR1 WNHNN and CDR2 SYGVQD (reference sequence). The CDR3 loop spans 16 amino acids. V was shortened by 1 base and J by 4 bases, with 15 bases between the two germline ends. The CDR3 region has the DNA TGCGCCAGCAGTGAGTGGGGCGGTCGGTCCTCAGATACGCAGTATTTT. This translates into CASSEWGGRSSDTQYF.

With respect to this clone: The identical CDR3 is also encoded by other nucleotide sequences in the sample. The chain carries TRBV7-9 and TRBJ1-1; tentatively, D is TRBD1 (5 bases). The germline CDR1 and CDR2 sequences are SEHNR and FQNEAQ (reference sequence). The CDR3 loop spans 14 amino acids. With 1 base removed from V and 3 bases from J, the gap between germline ends came to 9 bases. The CDR3 loop is CASSLGQGDTEAFF. The CDR3 nucleotides are TGTGCCAGCAGCTTAGGGCAGGGCGACACTGAAGCTTTCTTT.

V gene TRBV5-4 combines with J gene TRBJ1-1; 10 nucleotides match TRBD1. V shed 4 bases, J shed 4 bases, and the junction held 7 bases outside the gene matches. CDR1 and CDR2 (germline): SGHNT, YYREEE (reference sequence). This CDR3 comprises 15 residues. CDR3 amino acids: CASSPRQGAGTEAFF. CDR3 sequence (DNA): TGTGCCAGCAGCCCGCGACAGGGGGCGGGCACTGAAGCTTTCTTT.

This rearrangement joins TRBV2 to TRBJ2-5, with 9 bases fitting TRBD2. Germline lookup yields CDR1 SNHLY and CDR2 FYNNEI. The CDR3 totals 13 residues. J gave up 4 bases and V 4 bases, and 1 base lay outside the gene matches. In nucleotides, the CDR3 is TGTGCCAGCAGTGGCGGGGGGGGAGAGACCCAGTACTTC. It yields the protein CASSGGGGETQYF. The full variable domain, rest sourced from reference TRBV2 and TRBJ2-5, is EPEVTQTPSHQVTQMGQEVILRCVPISNHLYFYWYRQILGQKVEFLVSFYNNEISEKSEIFDDQFSVERPDGSNFTLKIRSTKLEDSAMYFCASSGGGGETQYFGPGTRLLVL.

V usage is TRBV9 and J usage is TRBJ1-1; 9 nucleotides match TRBD1. The CDR3 extends over 17 amino acids. Germline CDR1 SGDLS, CDR2 YYNGEE. V gave up 4 bases and J gave up 3 bases; unmatched junction bases: 13. The CDR3 region has the DNA TGTGCCAGCAGCACCCGGGACAGGGCCTCGTGGGACACTGAAGCTTTCTTT. Amino acids: CASSTRDRASWDTEAFF.

The chain joins TRBV10-1 to TRBJ2-3; possibly TRBD2 for D (6 bases). Germline CDR1 WNHNN, CDR2 SYGVQD (reference sequence). Trimming left V 5 bases short and J 9 bases short, with 15 bases between. CDR3 size: 13 residues. DNA for the CDR3: TGCGCCAGCAGTAAGGGACTCCTCGAGACGCAGTATTTT. Amino acids: CASSKGLLETQYF.

The chain employs TRBV19 and TRBJ2-1, with a weak D call TRBD2 (6 bases). Germline CDR1 reads LNHDA; CDR2 reads SQIVND (reference sequence). The CDR3 is made up of 15 amino acids. V was pared by 3 bases and J by 3 bases, with 12 bases between. This chain's CDR3 is CASSMSGVFYNEQFF. The CDR3 DNA sequence: TGTGCCAGTAGTATGTCGGGAGTGTTCTACAATGAGCAGTTCTTC.

This clone was observed a handful of times. The chain links TRBV10-3 to TRBJ2-7, with 8 bases that match TRBD2. Germline CDR1 is ENHRY and CDR2 is SYGVKD. With 10 bases clipped from V and 3 bases from J, the junction kept 8 bases outside the gene matches. CDR3 length equals 13 residues. CDR3 nucleotide sequence: TGTGCCAACAGGCCGGGACTAGGCTACGAGCAGTACTTC. Its translation is CANRPGLGYEQYF.

This chain uses TRBV29-1 with TRBJ2-3; D possibly corresponds to TRBD2 (5 bases). V lost 6 bases to trimming and J lost 4 bases, with 14 bases between them. This CDR3 is built from 13 residues. CDR1 and CDR2 (germline): SQVTM, ANQGSEA. The DNA of the CDR3 is TGCAGCGTCAGCGAGGGTTCCGCAGATACGCAGTATTTT. The encoded protein is CSVSEGSADTQYF.

This clone was recorded only once. V is TRBV7-2 and J is TRBJ1-2, with a weak D call TRBD1 (5 bases). The CDR3 has 13 residues. The germline gives CDR1 SGHTA, CDR2 FQGNSA. V dropped 5 bases and J dropped 6 bases, with 13 bases sitting between them. The CDR3 DNA reads as TGTGCCAGCAGCCTCGCCAGGGTGGATGGCTACACCTTC. Residues: CASSLARVDGYTF.

V usage is TRBV5-1 and J usage is TRBJ2-5, with 8 bases that match TRBD1. The germline V gene encodes CDR1 SGHRS and CDR2 YFSETQ. This CDR3 is built from 15 residues. V lost 0 bases to trimming and J lost 6 bases; unmatched junction nucleotides: 7. The CDR3 region is CASSLGGQGSKTQYF. The CDR3 coding sequence is TGCGCCAGCAGCTTGGGCGGACAGGGTAGTAAGACCCAGTACTTC. Using reference TRBV5-1 and TRBJ2-5 for the parts outside the CDR3, the full variable domain is KAGVTQTPRYLIKTRGQQVTLSCSPISGHRSVSWYQQTPGQGLQFLFEYFSETQRNKGNFPGRFSGRQFSNSRSEMNVSTLELGDSALYLCASSLGGQGSKTQYFGPGTRLLVL.

V usage is TRBV29-1 and J usage is TRBJ2-7; a weak D match, TRBD1 (5 bases). V lost 6 bases, J lost 2 bases, and 8 bases lay in between. This CDR3 contains 11 residues. Germline CDR1 and CDR2: SQVTM and ANQGSEA. The CDR3 loop reads CSVGQPYEQYF. The CDR3 coding sequence is TGCAGCGTGGGGCAGCCCTACGAGCAGTACTTC.

The chain carries TRBV25-1 and TRBJ2-7, with D perhaps TRBD1 (5 bases). V lost 6 bases and J 6 bases, leaving 18 bases between the germline ends. This CDR3 spans 14 amino acids. Germline V gene lookup returns CDR1 MGHDK and CDR2 SYGVNS. CDR3 loop: CASRITGEGVEQYF. The CDR3 DNA follows: TGTGCCAGCAGAATTACAGGAGAAGGGGTCGAGCAGTACTTC.

This clone was picked up a small number of times. This rearrangement joins TRBV7-2 to TRBJ2-2, with TRBD2 identical over 13 bases. Germline V gives CDR1 SGHTA, CDR2 FQGNSA. The CDR3 length is 16 residues. V trimming: 5 bases; J trimming: 7 bases; junction bases outside the gene matches: 7. Here the CDR3 DNA reads TGTGCCAGCAGCGAACTAGCGGGAGGGCCAATCGGGGAGCTGTTTTTT. As protein: CASSELAGGPIGELFF.

This sequence joins TRBV7-2 and TRBJ1-5; D is ambiguous. Germline V gene data show CDR1 as SGHTA and CDR2 as FQGNSA. This CDR3 region has 13 residues. V lost 4 bases, J lost 4 bases, and 8 bases lay in between. CDR3 residues: CASSSRVNQPQHF. CDR3 sequence (DNA): TGTGCCAGCAGCTCCCGGGTTAATCAGCCCCAGCATTTT.

V is TRBV7-6 and J is TRBJ1-6, with unresolved D. Trimming pared 3 bases from V and 0 bases from J, leaving 9 bases between. The CDR3 totals 16 residues. Per germline, CDR1 SGHVS and CDR2 FNYEAQ. For the CDR3, the DNA is TGTGCCAGCAGCTTGGGCCCAAGCTCCTATAATTCACCCCTCCACTTT. Encoded protein: CASSLGPSSYNSPLHF.

The chain couples TRBV5-1 to TRBJ1-1; D may be TRBD1 (5 bases). This CDR3 is 13 amino acids long. Germline-derived CDR1 and CDR2 are SGHRS and YFSETQ. The V gene lost 1 base and the J gene lost 7 bases, with 11 bases spanning the gap. The DNA for the CDR3 is TGCGCCAGCAGCTTGAATCAGGGCGTTGAAGCTTTCTTT. The encoded protein is CASSLNQGVEAFF.

The V gene is TRBV27, the J gene TRBJ1-2; TRBD1 is a possible D gene (5 bases). This CDR3 has 13 residues. The germline CDR1 and CDR2 sequences are MNHEY and SMNVEV (reference sequence). V lost 6 bases, J lost 9 bases, and 17 bases lay in between. CDR3: CASSPTSGTRYTF. The CDR3 DNA reads TGTGCCAGCAGCCCTACGTCGGGGACTCGCTACACCTTC.